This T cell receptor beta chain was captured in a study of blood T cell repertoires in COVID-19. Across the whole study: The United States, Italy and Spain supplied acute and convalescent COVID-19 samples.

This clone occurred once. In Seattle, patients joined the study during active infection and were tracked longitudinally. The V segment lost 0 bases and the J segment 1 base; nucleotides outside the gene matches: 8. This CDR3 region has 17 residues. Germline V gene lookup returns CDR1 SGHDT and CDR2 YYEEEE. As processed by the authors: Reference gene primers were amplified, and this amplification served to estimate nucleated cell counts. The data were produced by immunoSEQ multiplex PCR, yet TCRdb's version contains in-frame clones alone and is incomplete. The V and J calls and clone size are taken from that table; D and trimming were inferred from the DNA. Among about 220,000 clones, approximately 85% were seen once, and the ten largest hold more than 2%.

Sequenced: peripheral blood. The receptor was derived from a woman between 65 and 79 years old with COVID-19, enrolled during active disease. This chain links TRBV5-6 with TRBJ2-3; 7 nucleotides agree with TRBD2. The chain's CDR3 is CASSLAGAGSRTDTQYF. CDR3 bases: TGTGCCAGCAGCTTGGCCGGAGCGGGGTCCCGCACAGATACGCAGTATTTT. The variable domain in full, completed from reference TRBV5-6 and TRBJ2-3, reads DAGVTQSPTHLIKTRGQQVTLRCSPKSGHDTVSWYQQALGQGPQFIFQYYEEEERQRGNFPDRFSGHQFPNYSSELNVNALLLGDSALYLCASSLAGAGSRTDTQYFGPGTRLTVL.